A single sample is the source of the 9 T cell receptor beta chains below, sequenced in a study of T cell changes during pregnancy in multiple sclerosis. Libraries were prepared by immunoSEQ multiplex PCR; TCRdb keeps only in-frame clonotypes and omits some of them. Here the sample spans over 55,000 clones, around 92% being singletons. The sequenced sample was peripheral blood, obtained in the first trimester of pregnancy. The receptor source for this set is a female donor with multiple sclerosis, enrolled in a pregnancy study.

The rearrangement links TRBV6-6 to TRBJ2-1, with 7 bases that match TRBD2. This CDR3 comprises 14 residues. Germline trimming cut 4 bases from V and 8 bases from J; bases unmatched to any gene: 8. The germline V gene encodes CDR1 MNHNY and CDR2 SVGAGI (reference sequence). CDR3 region: CASSSAGRIYEQFF. CDR3 in DNA: TGTGCCAGCAGTTCCGCCGGGAGGATATATGAGCAGTTCTTC.

The count of this clone is one. The rearrangement uses TRBV28 and TRBJ1-1; a weak D match, TRBD1 (5 bases). Looked up from germline, CDR1 is MDHEN and CDR2 is SYDVKM. The CDR3 totals 11 residues. The CDR3 reads CAITGNTEAFF. The CDR3, as DNA: TGTGCTATTACAGGAAACACTGAAGCTTTCTTT.

This chain joins TRBV6-5 and TRBJ2-7; tentative D call: TRBD2 (6 bases). Germline V gene lookup returns CDR1 MNHEY and CDR2 SVGAGI. V dropped 4 bases and J dropped 2 bases, with 12 bases sitting between them. The CDR3 runs 14 residues. The CDR3 coding sequence is TGTGCCAGCAGTTCCGCGGGACTGCCCTACGAGCAGTACTTC. Translating gives CASSSAGLPYEQYF.

The chain combines TRBV7-2 with TRBJ2-5, with a tentative D call TRBD2 (5 bases). The germline V and J ends were trimmed by 1 base and 5 bases, with 14 bases remaining between them. The CDR3 runs 15 residues. Germline CDR1 and CDR2: SGHTA and FQGNSA. The DNA of the CDR3 is TGTGCCAGCAGCTTAGTCGCTAGTAGAGGGGAGACCCAGTACTTC. Protein sequence: CASSLVASRGETQYF.

V usage is TRBV6-5 and J usage is TRBJ2-7, with 7 bases lining up with TRBD1. The length of the CDR3 is 14 residues. Per the germline V gene, CDR1 is MNHEY and CDR2 is SVGAGI. J lost 5 bases, V lost 6 bases, and 10 bases had no gene match. CDR3 nucleotides: TGTGCCAGCAGAAACAGGGGTCACTTGGACGAGCAGTACTTC. It specifies CASRNRGHLDEQYF.

The chain couples TRBV27 to TRBJ1-1, with 10 bases that match TRBD1. In germline, CDR1 is MNHEY, CDR2 SMNVEV (reference sequence). Trimming at V came to 4 bases and at J to 9 bases, leaving 8 bases not matched to a gene. The CDR3 consists of 14 residues. In DNA, the CDR3 is TGTGCCAGCAGTTCTGCCGGGACAGGGGTTAAAGCTTTCTTT. As protein: CASSSAGTGVKAFF.

The chain has TRBV7-2 and TRBJ2-7, with TRBD2 identical over 8 bases. The germline gives CDR1 SGHTA, CDR2 FQGNSA. The CDR3 is made up of 14 amino acids. Germline trimming cut 1 base from V and 4 bases from J; bases unmatched to any gene: 3. CDR3 in DNA: TGTGCCAGCAGCTTAGGACTAGCGTCATACGAGCAGTACTTC. Protein: CASSLGLASYEQYF.

The chain carries TRBV9 and TRBJ2-1; a weak D match, TRBD1 (5 bases). The germline gives CDR1 SGDLS, CDR2 YYNGEE. V lost 5 bases to trimming and J lost 8 bases, with 11 bases between them. The CDR3 has 12 residues. In nucleotides, the CDR3 is TGTGCCAGCAGGGGGTGGGGCTATGAGCAGTTCTTC. It translates to CASRGWGYEQFF.

This clone was counted a single time. The chain is built from TRBV29-1 and TRBJ2-3; TRBD2 aligns across 13 bases. Germline-derived CDR1 and CDR2 are SQVTM and ANQGSEA. Germline trimming cut 8 bases from V and 3 bases from J; bases unmatched to any gene: 2. The CDR3 runs to 13 residues. CDR3 in amino acids: CSLGLAGTDTQYF. The CDR3 DNA reads as TGCAGCCTGGGACTAGCGGGGACAGATACGCAGTATTTT.